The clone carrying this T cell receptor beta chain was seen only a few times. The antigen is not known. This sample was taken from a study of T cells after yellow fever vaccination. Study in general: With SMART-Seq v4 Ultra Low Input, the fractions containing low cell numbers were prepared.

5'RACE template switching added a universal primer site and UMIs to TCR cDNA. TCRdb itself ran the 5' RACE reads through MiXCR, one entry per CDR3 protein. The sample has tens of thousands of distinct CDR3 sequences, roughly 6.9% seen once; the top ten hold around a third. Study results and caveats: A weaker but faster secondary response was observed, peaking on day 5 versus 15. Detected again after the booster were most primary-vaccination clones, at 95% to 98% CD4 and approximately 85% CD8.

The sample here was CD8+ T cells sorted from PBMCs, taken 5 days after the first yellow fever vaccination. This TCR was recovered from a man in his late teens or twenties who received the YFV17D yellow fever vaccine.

DNA for the CDR3: TGTGCCAGCTCGACTAGCGGGGCGAACACCGGGGAGCTGTTTTTT. It specifies CASSTSGANTGELFF. The rearrangement joins TRBV7-3 to TRBJ2-2, with TRBD2 identical over 11 bases. CDR1 and CDR2 (germline): SGHTA, FQGTGA. V lost 8 bases to trimming and J lost 0 bases; unmatched junction nucleotides: 2. The CDR3 sequence is 15 residues long.